This T cell receptor (beta chain) originates from a study of Graves' ophthalmopathy and Graves' hyperthyroidism. This clonotype was recorded at least ten times. Its antigen is unknown. The sequenced template was RNA, covering the TCR beta CDR3 region. The authors performed first-round RT-PCR with HTBI primers and then a second-round multiplex PCR. TCRdb reanalysed the multiplex PCR reads using MiXCR and keeps one entry per CDR3 protein. Of around 340,000 distinct CDR3 sequences listed, roughly 15% were seen once; the top ten hold 9% to 15%. Findings of the study overall: Ophthalmopathy progression was predicted by the model at about 69% sensitivity and approximately 72% specificity.

The evidence that diagnosis relied on was clinical symptoms, serum thyroxine, TRAb, thyroid ultrasound and orbital computed tomography. Someone took the PBMCs out of about 9.7 ml of fresh peripheral blood. The CDR3 is 15 residues long. Germline V gene data show CDR1 as GTSNPN and CDR2 as SVGIG (reference sequence). V gave up 7 bases and J gave up 1 base; unmatched junction bases: 9. The sequence was obtained from an adult man with Graves' ophthalmopathy. The specimen sequenced was peripheral blood. The chain recombines TRBV30 with TRBJ1-3, with 8 bases aligning to TRBD1. The CDR3 region has the DNA TGTGCCTCTTCCCCGGGACAGGTGTCTGGAAACACCATATATTTT. Amino acids: CASSPGQVSGNTIYF.